This T cell receptor beta chain appears in the sequencing data of a study of cytomegalovirus exposure and HLA in healthy donors. Findings and limits, study-wide: Earlier analysis yielded a pattern in which most TCR beta V segments were productive about 90% or about 30% of the time. As a later analysis showed, a missense DCLRE1C variant was linked to trimming of TCR beta V- and J-genes.

Samples came from healthy bone marrow donors. With regard to this clone: Its antigen is not known.

The PCR was carried out with 60 Vbeta primers and 13 Jbeta primers. Some clones are missing from TCRdb's copy, which holds only in-frame ones; the method was immunoSEQ multiplex PCR. The repertoire table contains 65,000 to 95,000 clones. CDR3 length: 14 residues. Trimming cost V 5 bases and J 0 bases, with 10 bases left between them. In germline, CDR1 is MNHEY, CDR2 SMNVEV (reference sequence). This sequence was found in a female donor in good health and CMV-seropositive. The chain recombines TRBV27 with TRBJ1-1; D ambiguous. Material for sequencing was PBMCs. The CDR3: CASSPIQLNTEAFF. DNA for the CDR3: TGTGCCAGCAGTCCAATACAGCTGAACACTGAAGCTTTCTTT.